This T cell receptor beta chain was identified during a study of blood T cell repertoires in COVID-19. On the study more broadly: Samples came from the United States, Italy and Spain, spanning acute and convalescent COVID-19. PBMCs, B-cell-depleted T cells, or T cells provided the cDNA or gDNA that made up the material.

Assay: immunoSEQ multiplex PCR; the TCRdb copy retains only in-frame clones and omits some. The table includes approximately 69,000 clones, around 70% detected once. The CDR3 loop spans 14 amino acids. The germline V gene encodes CDR1 SGHRS and CDR2 YFSETQ. V lost 6 bases and J lost 0, with 13 bases in between. Sequencing was done on a sample of peripheral blood. The TCR sequence derives from a man between 60 and 75 years old with acute or convalescent COVID-19. V and J are TRBV5-1 and TRBJ2-7, with unresolved D. As DNA, the CDR3 is TGCGCCAGCACCCCCCGACCTAGCTCCTACGAGCAGTACTTC. Its protein product is CASTPRPSSYEQYF.